This T cell receptor (beta chain) originates from a study of shared clonotypes between healthy human individuals (dated by TCRdb to 2018 to 2020). With respect to the entire study: A few men and two women, aged 18 to 49 years, made up the cohort. For each donor, three plates each were used for CD4 naive and CD4 memory, two plates were used for CD8 naive, and one plate was used for CD8 memory. Blood TCR repertoires of about five healthy adults were deeply sequenced to estimate repertoire size and the extent of clonotype sharing between individuals. To increase sequencing depth and limit assay-specific biases, TCR repertoire library preparation and sequencing were carried out by different laboratories using diverse techniques. Each donor's leukapheresis produced roughly between roughly 0.85 and 9 billion PBMCs. The paper as a whole reports these results and caveats: Sampling was restricted to blood, and TCR repertoires in tissue are likely to differ from TCR repertoires in blood. Larger estimated clonotype richness was generally found for naive subsets than for memory subsets. Pairwise subsampling led to the expectation that sequencing depth would affect the degree of clonotype sharing among donors. The small number of donors limited the genetic and exposure-history diversity represented. Sharing across a few donors was observed for around 5% of naive CD4, 3.5% of naive CD8, over 2% of memory CD4, and roughly 0.4% of memory CD8 clonotypes. Rarefaction of sorted-subset datasets indicated incomplete sequencing despite the large sequencing depth. Compared with non-shared clonotypes, the clonotypes found in all four sorted-subset donors had higher generation probabilities.

Using the deep immunoSEQ assay, TCR CDR3 regions were amplified from genomic DNA by multiplex PCR. Genomic DNA extracted from each cell subset was distributed evenly over all wells of several immunoSEQ 96-well plates, and each plate served as one replicate. For sorted subsets, around 200 ng genomic DNA, equal to approximately 30,000 T cell genomes, was loaded into each replicate PCR. The purified libraries were quantified using a Qubit 3.0 fluorometer, sized with a Bioanalyzer 2100, and then quantified again using the KAPA Library Quantification kit. Every immunoSEQ 96-well plate was sequenced on a separate single-read 150-cycle Illumina NextSeq 550 flow cell. In the paper's pipeline: The immunoSEQ output contained only junctional sequences without quality scores, so filtering could not match that applied to full-length reads. Sequences were annotated with PyIR, a Python wrapper for IgBLAST v1.9, using IMGT germline references to assign V/J genes and CDR3. Reads were removed for weak V/J assignments (E-value above 1e-6), missing CDR3, stop codons, out-of-frame junctions, or ambiguous translated residues. A V3J clonotype was defined by an identical inferred V gene, J gene, and CDR3 amino acid sequence. To compute the percentage overlap between repertoires, the number of shared unique clonotypes was divided by the size of the smaller repertoire. Richness of each repertoire was evaluated using RTK rarefaction, the Chao1 estimator, and Recon v2.1 estimates of unobserved clonotypes. OLGA was used to compute generation probabilities for all TCRbeta clonotypes that the gDNA method yielded from a handful of donors. The source is immuneACCESS, and TCRdb retained only in-frame sequences with V and J called. Part of the clones is not carried over; for the studies checked, unresolved V genes explain less than half of this, and the remainder is unexplained. The V and J calls and clone size are taken from that table; D and trimming were inferred from the DNA. Present in this sample are over a million clones, about 80% of which were seen just once. Of the sample, 0.5% to 0.65% falls within the top ten clones.

The CDR3 contains 11 residues, cysteine and phenylalanine counted. The kept DNA is CDR3 alone, 33 bases in frame from the first base. V was cut back by 1 base and J by 5 bases, leaving a gap of 3 bases between them. The CDR1 and CDR2 encoded by the germline V gene are SGHTA and FQGNSA. Donors were healthy HIV-negative adults with no recently reported acute infections or vaccinations. Every donor was a Caucasian adult living in Nashville, Tennessee, USA. CD4+ T cells were enriched by magnetic negative selection; naive cells were then positively selected on CD45RA, and the negative fraction formed the memory subset. Blood was collected by leukapheresis, and PBMCs were isolated by Ficoll-Histopaque density gradient centrifugation and then cryopreserved in liquid nitrogen vapor phase. Analytical flow cytometry was used to check the purity and quantity of each magnetically sorted T cell population. From each sorted fraction, genomic DNA was isolated and quantified by UV absorbance on a Nanodrop 2000c.

A remark on this clone: Its antigen remains unidentified. One base away there is no much larger clone; base qualities are not given.

This clonotype was obtained from a man aged 18 to 29 in good health. Some clones in this sample may be carry-over from other donors' samples. The sequence is built from TRBV7-2 and TRBJ2-7, with no D gene named confidently. The specimen sequenced was memory CD4+ T cells from PBMCs. The sample's cell subset or site label, decoded: CD45RA-negative fraction. Read as DNA, the sequence is TGTGCCAGCAGCTTAGAACACGAGCAGTACTTC. Translated, it gives CASSLEHEQYF.